These T cell receptor beta chains were read from a single sample in a study of spatial heterogeneity in lung cancer. TCRdb analysed the 5' RACE reads with MiXCR anew, one entry per CDR3 protein. Of about 120,000 distinct CDR3 sequences in the sample, 12% are singletons; the top ten hold 15% to 20%. Sample: PBMCs, taken at follow-up. These receptors all come from a male donor with early-stage non-small cell lung cancer. The CDR3 runs from the conserved cysteine through the conserved F or W. D genes are given only for firm matches. The size field is filled for only some rows; it gives once, few, many or a size class.

NA many TRBJ2-2 TRBV14 TGTGCCAGCAGCCAACGTTATGACAGAAACACCGGGGAGCTGTTTTTT CASSQRYDRNTGELFF
NA few TRBJ1-1 TRBV25-1 TGTGCCAGCAGTGAATATCAGGGCGCGGGAGACACTGAAGCTTTCTTT CASSEYQGAGDTEAFF
NA few TRBJ2-1 TRBV28 TGTGCCAGCAGTCAACAGGGACGGTCCAATGAGCAGTTCTTC CASSQQGRSNEQFF
NA few TRBJ2-2 TRBV28 TGTGCCAGCAGCCCTCAGAGGAAGCTGTTTTTT CASSPQRKLFF
NA few TRBJ2-3 TRBV7-2 TGTGCCAGCAGCTACGCCACAGATACGCAGTATTTT CASSYATDTQYF
NA few TRBJ2-7 TRBV2 TGTGCCAGCAGTGAAACGGGTTTCGACTACTACGAGCAGTACTTC CASSETGFDYYEQYF
NA few TRBJ2-6 TRBV5-1 TGCGCCAGCACCCTCGGGCGCTCCCTTGGGGCCAACGTCCTGACTTTC CASTLGRSLGANVLTF
NA few TRBJ2-7 TRBV20-1 TGCAGTGCTAGAGACCCAGGGACCGGGAACTACGAGCAGTACTTC CSARDPGTGNYEQYF
NA many TRBJ2-1 TRBV18 TGTGCCAGCTCACCAGCAACGGGGGGCCTCTACAATGAGCAGTTCTTC CASSPATGGLYNEQFF
NA few TRBJ2-7 TRBV3-1 TGTGCCAGCAGCCAAGGAATCGTACTGGGTACCTACGAGCAGTACTTC CASSQGIVLGTYEQYF
NA NA TRBJ2-6 TRBV19 TGTGCCAGTACCTCACTTACGATATCTGGGGCCAACGTCCTGACTTTC CASTSLTISGANVLTF
NA few TRBJ2-7 TRBV20-1 TGCAGTGCTAGTCTCGGATCCTACGAGCAGTACTTC CSASLGSYEQYF
NA few TRBJ2-7 TRBV4-2 TGTGCCAGCAGCCAAATCCCCGGCGCCTACGAGCAGTACTTC CASSQIPGAYEQYF
NA many TRBJ1-1 TRBV27 TGTGCCAGCAGTTTAAGAGACCCCCTGAACACTGAAGCTTTCTTT CASSLRDPLNTEAFF
NA few TRBJ2-2 TRBV4-1 TGCGCCAGCAGCCGATTAGTCCGGGGGCCGAACACCGGGGAGCTGTTTTTT CASSRLVRGPNTGELFF
TRBD1 NA TRBJ2-5 TRBV4-3 TGCGCCAGCAGCCTACGACAGGGCTCTTACCAAGAGACCCAGCACTTC CASSLRQGSYQETQHF
NA NA TRBJ2-6 TRBV2 TGTGCCAGCAGTACAGGGCGCGGGGCCAACGTCCTGACTTTC CASSTGRGANVLTF